The T cell receptor beta chain under discussion was sequenced for a study of Graves' ophthalmopathy and Graves' hyperthyroidism. Study-wide points: Among expanded thyroid clonotypes above 0.001 frequency, most also occurred in blood.

The authors diagnosed from clinical symptoms, serum thyroxine, TRAb, thyroid ultrasound and orbital computed tomography. The CDR3 has 12 amino acids. With 8 bases clipped from V and 6 bases from J, the junction kept 5 bases outside the gene matches. Per the germline V gene, CDR1 is MGHDK and CDR2 is SYGVNS. Transcripts of RNA were the source for amplifying TCR beta CDR3 regions. HTBI-primed RT-PCR formed the first round, and a multiplex PCR formed the second. TCRdb ran MiXCR on the multiplex PCR reads and lists one entry per CDR3 protein. The sample yields over 650,000 distinct CDR3 sequences, more than 40% seen once. Concerning this clonotype: Its antigen is still unknown.

V usage is TRBV25-1 and J usage is TRBJ1-2; TRBD1 aligns across 8 bases. Sequencing used peripheral blood. The receptor's source is an adult man with Graves' ophthalmopathy. CDR3 bases: TGTGCCAGCTTTGGACAGGGAAATGGCTACACCTTC. It codes for CASFGQGNGYTF.